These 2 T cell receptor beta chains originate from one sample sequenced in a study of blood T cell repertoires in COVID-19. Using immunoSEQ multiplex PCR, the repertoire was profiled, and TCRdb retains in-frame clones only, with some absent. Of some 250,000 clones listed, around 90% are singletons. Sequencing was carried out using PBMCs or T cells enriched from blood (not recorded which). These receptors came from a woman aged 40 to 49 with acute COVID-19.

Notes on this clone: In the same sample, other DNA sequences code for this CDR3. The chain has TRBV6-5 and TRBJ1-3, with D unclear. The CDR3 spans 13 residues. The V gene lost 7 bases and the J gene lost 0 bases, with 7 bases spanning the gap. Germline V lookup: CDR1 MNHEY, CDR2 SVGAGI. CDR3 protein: CASTRGSGNTIYF. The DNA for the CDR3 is TGTGCCAGCACACGGGGCTCTGGAAACACCATATATTTT.

Here the CDR3 reads CATSRERTGPGELFF. The CDR3 nucleotides read TGTGCCACCAGCAGAGAACGGACAGGGCCCGGGGAGCTGTTTTTT. The V call is TRBV15, the J call TRBJ2-2, with 8 nucleotides matching TRBD1. Germline V gene sequence: CDR1 LNHNV, CDR2 YYDKDF (reference sequence). Trimming took 0 bases from V and 6 from J; bases not matched to a gene: 3. The CDR3 spans 15 residues.